One sample yielded the 10 T cell receptor delta chains listed below, sequenced in a study of gamma-delta T cells after stem cell transplantation. TCRdb re-called the RT-PCR reads via CATT. The table lists about 720 delta-chain clones, around 9.5% of them singletons. The sequenced sample consisted of gamma-delta T cells. Receptors were obtained from a human donor. It is not recorded whose cells these are; they may come from a transplant donor.

On this clone: A much larger clone differs from this one at a single base, so this may be a read error. The chain uses TRDV2 and TRDJ1; TRDD3 matches at 13 bases. V dropped 0 bases and J dropped 2; count of bases not matched to a gene: 11. Per germline, CDR1 GEAIGNYY and CDR2 EKD. This CDR3 spans 19 amino acids. The CDR3 protein is CACDTVATGGYDSTDKLIF. The CDR3 DNA sequence: TGTGCCTGTGACACCGTGGCTACTGGGGGATACGACTCTACCGATAAACTCATCTTT.

This clone was seen only a few times. It differs at one base from a far larger clone, so likely a read error. This sample also contains other DNA sequences that code for the same CDR3. This chain connects TRDV2 to TRDJ1; the D gene is possibly TRDD3 (6 bases). CDR1 is GEAIGNYY, CDR2 EKD, per germline. This CDR3 contains 17 residues. CDR3 loop: CACDTAGRILDTDKLIF. The CDR3 DNA reads TGTGCCTGTGACACCGCGGGTCGGATACTTGACACCGACAAACTCATCTTT.

Concerning this clone itself: A much larger clone lies a single base off, so this may be a read error. In DNA, the CDR3 is TGTGCCTGTGATATTCTGGGGGCGCAAAGCTCCTGGGACACCCGACAGATGTTTTTC. Protein: CACDILGAQSSWDTRQMFF. V and J are TRDV2 and TRDJ3; 7 bases line up with TRDD3. With V trimmed by 4 bases and J by 0 bases, 11 bases remained unmatched. The germline CDR1 and CDR2 sequences are GEAIGNYY and EKD. CDR3 length: 19 residues.

This clone came up a few times. A far larger clone is only one base removed, so a read error is likely. At the DNA level, this CDR3 is encoded by other sequences in the same sample as well. The gene calls are TRDV2 and TRDJ1; D is undetermined. This CDR3 region has 17 residues. The V gene's germline CDR1 is GEAIGNYY and CDR2 EKD. In DNA, the CDR3 is TGTGCCTGTGACACAGCCTCCCCGATGAGGGACACCGATAAGCTCATCTTT. Translated, it gives CACDTASPMRDTDKLIF.

This clone is classed as medium-sized (0.01 to 0.1%). This rearrangement joins TRDV2 to TRDJ1; 8 nucleotides align to TRDD3. CDR3 length: 17 amino acids. Trimming at V came to 3 bases and at J to 0 bases, leaving 11 bases not matched to a gene. The germline V gene has CDR1 GEAIGNYY and CDR2 EKD. Here the CDR3 DNA reads TGTGCCTGTGACGCCTTACTGGGGGCCGCGTACACCGATAAACTCATCTTT. This encodes CACDALLGAAYTDKLIF.

Only a few counts were recorded for this clone. This DNA's translation differs at residue 4 from TCRdb's protein, which comes from a much larger clone; a read error is likely, and the protein shown is translated from the DNA. This chain connects TRDV2 to TRDJ1; D call uncertain. Germline-derived CDR1 and CDR2 are GEAIGNYY and EKD. V lost 5 bases, J lost 0 bases, and 15 bases lay in between. The CDR3 runs 15 residues. The CDR3 loop is CACGPLLGHTDKLIF. The CDR3 nucleotides read TGTGCCTGTGGCCCCTTACTCGGTCACACCGATAAACTCATCTTT.

By share, this clone counts as medium-sized. The translation of this DNA and the TCRdb protein of a much larger clone differ at residue 5, probably owing to a read error; the protein shown here is translated from the DNA. V and J are TRDV2 and TRDJ1; 9 positions match TRDD3. From germline, CDR1 is GEAIGNYY and CDR2 EKD. Trimming removed 3 bases from V and 0 bases from J; junction bases left unmatched: 7. The CDR3 is made up of 16 amino acids. The CDR3 nucleotides are TGTGCCTGTGACGGCTTAACTGGGGGACACACCGATAAACTCATCTTT. Translated, it gives CACDGLTGGHTDKLIF.

This clone was counted only a few times. A far larger clone lies a single base away; this is likely a read error. In the same sample, other DNA sequences code for this CDR3. The J gene is TRDJ1, the V gene TRDV2; no clear D. The CDR3 runs to 17 residues. CDR1 and CDR2 (germline): GEAIGNYY, EKD. V lost 1 base to trimming and J lost 0 bases, with 17 bases between them. DNA for the CDR3: TGTGCCTGTGACACGGCCTCCCCGATGAGGGACACCGATAAACTCATCTTT. This sequence encodes CACDTASPMRDTDKLIF.

This clone has a handful of counts. TCRdb's protein, taken from a much larger clone, differs from this DNA's translation at residue 11, likely owing to a read error; the protein displayed comes from the DNA. The V and J genes are TRDV2 and TRDJ1, with D possibly matching TRDD3 (6 bases). The CDR3 contains 17 residues. Germline V gene data show CDR1 as GEAIGNYY and CDR2 as EKD. V was shortened by 3 bases and J by 1 base, with 20 bases between the two germline ends. This CDR3 reads CACDPVSGEGGTDKLIF. As DNA, the CDR3 is TGTGCCTGTGACCCTGTGTCTGGGGAAGGCGGCACCGATAAACTCATCTTT.

This clone was counted a few times. This is likely an artifact of a read error, given a far larger clone one base away. Within the sample, other DNA sequences also encode this same CDR3. This chain links TRDV2 with TRDJ1; a possible D gene is TRDD3 (6 bases). In germline, CDR1 is GEAIGNYY, CDR2 EKD. The CDR3 has 15 amino acids. V was cut by 6 bases and J by 2 bases, with 18 bases left in between. The chain's CDR3 is CACNPLVGDTDKLIF. The DNA for the CDR3 is TGTGCCTGTAATCCCCTCGTCGGGGATACCGATAAACTCATCTTT.